This T cell receptor (beta chain) came from a study of cytomegalovirus exposure and HLA in healthy donors. The PCR was carried out with 60 Vbeta primers and 13 Jbeta primers. Data came from immunoSEQ multiplex PCR; TCRdb stores just in-frame clones and leaves some out. The sample carries about 93,000 clones, roughly four fifths recorded once. CDR1 SGHAT and CDR2 FQNNGV come from the germline V gene. The CDR3 is 13 amino acids. Trimming pared 1 base from V and 8 bases from J, leaving 9 bases between. The sample was PBMCs. The sequence was collected from a man aged 30 to 45 in good health and CMV-seronegative. V is TRBV11-2 and J is TRBJ1-3; TRBD1 might be the D (5 bases). CDR3 residues: CASSLGARDTIYF. The DNA for the CDR3 is TGTGCCAGCAGCTTAGGGGCCAGGGACACCATATATTTT.